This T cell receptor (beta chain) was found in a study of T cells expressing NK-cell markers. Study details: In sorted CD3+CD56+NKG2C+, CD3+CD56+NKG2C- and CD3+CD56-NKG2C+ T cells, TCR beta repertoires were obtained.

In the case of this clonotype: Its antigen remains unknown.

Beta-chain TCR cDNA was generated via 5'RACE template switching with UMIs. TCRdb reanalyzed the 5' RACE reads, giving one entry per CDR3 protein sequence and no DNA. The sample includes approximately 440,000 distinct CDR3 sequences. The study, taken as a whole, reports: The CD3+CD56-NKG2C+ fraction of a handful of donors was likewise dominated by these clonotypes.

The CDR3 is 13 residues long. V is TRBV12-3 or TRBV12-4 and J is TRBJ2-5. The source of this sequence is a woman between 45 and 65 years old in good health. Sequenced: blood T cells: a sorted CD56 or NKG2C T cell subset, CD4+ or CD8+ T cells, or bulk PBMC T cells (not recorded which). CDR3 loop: CASSATSTGTQYF.